This T cell receptor (beta chain) is from a study of cytomegalovirus exposure and HLA in healthy donors. The germline V gene has CDR1 SNHLY and CDR2 FYNNEI. This CDR3 is 14 amino acids long. The V gene lost 6 bases and the J gene lost 2 bases, with 11 bases spanning the gap. PCR employed 60 Vbeta and 13 Jbeta primers. Libraries were prepared by immunoSEQ multiplex PCR; TCRdb keeps only in-frame clonotypes and omits some of them. There are around 150,000 clones in the sample; around 84% occur only once, and about 2% lies in the top ten. The receptor comes from a man aged 18 to 35 in good health and CMV-seropositive. The chain is built from TRBV2 and TRBJ1-5; D gene unclear. Sequencing was carried out using PBMCs. The CDR3 DNA sequence: TGTGCCAGCAGATCGGTTATCGGCAATCAGCCCCAGCATTTT. Protein product: CASRSVIGNQPQHF.